The subject of this entry is one T cell receptor beta chain. The sample is drawn from a study of control samples from healthy donors and cancer patients. TCRdb's copy holds only in-frame clones and misses some; the assay was immunoSEQ multiplex PCR. Of hundreds of thousands of clones listed, about nine tenths were seen once; the top ten hold 5% to 7%. The CDR3 covers 14 residues. The V end was cut by 3 bases, the J end by 5 bases, with 13 bases between. Source material: PBMCs. The chain couples TRBV23-1 to TRBJ1-1, with D perhaps TRBD1 (5 bases). TRBV23-1 is known as an ORF, though its function is uncertain. This TCR came from a man aged 35 to 55 with head and neck cancer. This chain's CDR3 is CASSQGRVSTEAFF. The CDR3 coding sequence is TGCGCCAGCAGTCAGGGCAGGGTGAGTACTGAAGCTTTCTTT.